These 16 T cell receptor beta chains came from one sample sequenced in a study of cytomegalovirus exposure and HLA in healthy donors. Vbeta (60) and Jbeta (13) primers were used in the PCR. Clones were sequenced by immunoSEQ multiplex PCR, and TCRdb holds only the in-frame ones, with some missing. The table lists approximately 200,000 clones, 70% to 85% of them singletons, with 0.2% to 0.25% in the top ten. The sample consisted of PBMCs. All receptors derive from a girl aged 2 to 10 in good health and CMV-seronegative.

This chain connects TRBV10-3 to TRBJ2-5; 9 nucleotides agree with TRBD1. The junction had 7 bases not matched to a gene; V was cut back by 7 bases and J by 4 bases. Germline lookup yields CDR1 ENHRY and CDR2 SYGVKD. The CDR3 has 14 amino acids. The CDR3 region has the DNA TGTGCCATCATGGCGGGACAGGGCTCAGAGACCCAGTACTTC. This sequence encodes CAIMAGQGSETQYF.

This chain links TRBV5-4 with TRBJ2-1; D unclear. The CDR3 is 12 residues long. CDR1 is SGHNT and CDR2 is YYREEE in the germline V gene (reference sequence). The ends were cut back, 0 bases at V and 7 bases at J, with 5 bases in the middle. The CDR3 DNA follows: TGTGCCAGCAGCTTGGTGAGTAATGAGCAGTTCTTC. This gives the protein CASSLVSNEQFF.

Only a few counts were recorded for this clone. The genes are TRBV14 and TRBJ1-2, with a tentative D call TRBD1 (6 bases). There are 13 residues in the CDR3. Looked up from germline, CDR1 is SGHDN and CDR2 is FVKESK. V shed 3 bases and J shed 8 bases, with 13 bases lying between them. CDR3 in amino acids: CASSQLTRGGYTF. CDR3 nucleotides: TGTGCCAGCAGCCAGCTGACCAGGGGCGGCTACACCTTC.

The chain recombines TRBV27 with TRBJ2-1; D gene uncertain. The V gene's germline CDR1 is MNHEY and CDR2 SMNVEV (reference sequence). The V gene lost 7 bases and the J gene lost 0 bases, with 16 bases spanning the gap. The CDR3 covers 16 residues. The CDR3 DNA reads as TGTGCCAGCAAATCCCCGCGGAAGAGCTCCTACAATGAGCAGTTCTTC. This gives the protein CASKSPRKSSYNEQFF.

CDR3 sequence reads: CASSQDSQGYYEQYF. Written as DNA, the CDR3 is TGCGCCAGCAGCCAAGATTCCCAGGGCTACTACGAGCAGTACTTC. The genes are TRBV4-1 and TRBJ2-7; possible D gene TRBD1, 5 bases. Trimming removed 0 bases from V and 3 bases from J, with 12 bases in between. Germline V gives CDR1 MGHRA, CDR2 YSYEKL. The CDR3 is 15 amino acids.

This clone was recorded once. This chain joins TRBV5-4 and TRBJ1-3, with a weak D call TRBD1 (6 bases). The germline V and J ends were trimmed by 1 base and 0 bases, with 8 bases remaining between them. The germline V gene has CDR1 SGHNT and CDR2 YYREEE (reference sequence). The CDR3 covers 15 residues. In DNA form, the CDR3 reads TGTGCCAGCAGCTTGTGGGGGCGCTCTGGAAACACCATATATTTT. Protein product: CASSLWGRSGNTIYF.

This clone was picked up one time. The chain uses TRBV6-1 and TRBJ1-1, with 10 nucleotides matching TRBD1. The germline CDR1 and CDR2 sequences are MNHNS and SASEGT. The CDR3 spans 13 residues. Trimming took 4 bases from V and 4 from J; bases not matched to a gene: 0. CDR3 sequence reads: CASSGTGGTEAFF. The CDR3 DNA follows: TGTGCCAGCAGTGGGACAGGGGGCACTGAAGCTTTCTTT.

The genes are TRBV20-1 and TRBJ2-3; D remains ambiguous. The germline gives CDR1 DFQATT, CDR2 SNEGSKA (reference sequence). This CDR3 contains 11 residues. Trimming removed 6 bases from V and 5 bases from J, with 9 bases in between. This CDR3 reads CSALRGDTQYF. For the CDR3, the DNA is TGCAGTGCCCTCCGCGGAGATACGCAGTATTTT.

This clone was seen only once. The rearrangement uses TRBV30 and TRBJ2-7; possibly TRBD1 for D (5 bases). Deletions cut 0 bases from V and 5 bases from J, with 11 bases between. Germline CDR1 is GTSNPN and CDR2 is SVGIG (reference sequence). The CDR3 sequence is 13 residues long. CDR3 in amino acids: CAWSVQAPHEQYF. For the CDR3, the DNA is TGTGCCTGGAGTGTACAGGCACCCCACGAGCAGTACTTC. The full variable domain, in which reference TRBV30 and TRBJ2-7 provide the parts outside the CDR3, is SQTIHQWPATLVQPVGSPLSLECTVEGTSNPNLYWYRQAAGRGLQLLFYSVGIGQISSEVPQNLSASRPQDRQFILSSKKLLLSDSGFYLCAWSVQAPHEQYFGPGTRLTVT.

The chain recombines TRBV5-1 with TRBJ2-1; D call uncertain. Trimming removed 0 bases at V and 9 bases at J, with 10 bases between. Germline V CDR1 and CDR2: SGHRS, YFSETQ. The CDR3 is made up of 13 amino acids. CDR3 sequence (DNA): TGCGCCAGCAGCTTGGAAATCACTGCTGAGCAGTTCTTC. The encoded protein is CASSLEITAEQFF.

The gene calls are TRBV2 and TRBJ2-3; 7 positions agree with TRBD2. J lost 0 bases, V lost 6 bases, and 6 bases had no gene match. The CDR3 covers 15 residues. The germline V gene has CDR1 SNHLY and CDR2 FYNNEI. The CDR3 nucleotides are TGTGCCAGCAGGAAGCCGGGACTAAGCACAGATACGCAGTATTTT. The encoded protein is CASRKPGLSTDTQYF.

For the CDR3, the DNA is TGTGCCAGCAGCTTAGGCGGTCCTAGCACAGATACGCAGTATTTT. This gives the protein CASSLGGPSTDTQYF. This chain links TRBV7-2 with TRBJ2-3; D unclear. The CDR3 length is 15 residues. The germline CDR1 and CDR2 sequences are SGHTA and FQGNSA. V was pared by 1 base and J by 0 bases, with 8 bases between. The full variable domain, its missing parts supplied by reference TRBV7-2 and TRBJ2-3, is GAGVSQSPSNKVTEKGKDVELRCDPISGHTALYWYRQSLGQGLEFLIYFQGNSAPDKSGLPSDRFSAERTGGSVSTLTIQRTQQEDSAVYLCASSLGGPSTDTQYFGPGTRLTVL.

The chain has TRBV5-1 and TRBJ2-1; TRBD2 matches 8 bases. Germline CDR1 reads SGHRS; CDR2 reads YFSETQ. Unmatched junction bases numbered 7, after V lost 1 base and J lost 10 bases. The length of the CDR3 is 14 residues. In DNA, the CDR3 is TGCGCCAGCAGCTTGATCCGGGAGGGCGGGGAGCAGTTCTTC. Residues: CASSLIREGGEQFF.

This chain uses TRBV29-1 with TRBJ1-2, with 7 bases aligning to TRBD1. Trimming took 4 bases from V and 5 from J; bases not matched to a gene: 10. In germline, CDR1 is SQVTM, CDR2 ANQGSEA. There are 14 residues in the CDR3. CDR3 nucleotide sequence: TGCAGCGTTGGACCCGAGACAGGGAAGTATGGCTACACCTTC. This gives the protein CSVGPETGKYGYTF.

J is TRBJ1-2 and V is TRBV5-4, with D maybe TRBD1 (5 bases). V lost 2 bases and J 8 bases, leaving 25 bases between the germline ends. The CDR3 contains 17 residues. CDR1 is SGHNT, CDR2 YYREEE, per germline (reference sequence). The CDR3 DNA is TGTGCCAGCAGCTTAGTAGGAGGGACCGGGGCGCGGCAAGGCTACACCTTC. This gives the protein CASSLVGGTGARQGYTF.

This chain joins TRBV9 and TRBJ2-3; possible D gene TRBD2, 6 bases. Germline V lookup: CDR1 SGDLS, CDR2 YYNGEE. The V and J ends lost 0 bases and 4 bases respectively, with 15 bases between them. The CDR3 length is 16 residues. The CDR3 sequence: CASSVEPGTLPDTQYF. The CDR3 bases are TGTGCCAGCAGCGTAGAACCCGGGACTCTGCCAGATACGCAGTATTTT.